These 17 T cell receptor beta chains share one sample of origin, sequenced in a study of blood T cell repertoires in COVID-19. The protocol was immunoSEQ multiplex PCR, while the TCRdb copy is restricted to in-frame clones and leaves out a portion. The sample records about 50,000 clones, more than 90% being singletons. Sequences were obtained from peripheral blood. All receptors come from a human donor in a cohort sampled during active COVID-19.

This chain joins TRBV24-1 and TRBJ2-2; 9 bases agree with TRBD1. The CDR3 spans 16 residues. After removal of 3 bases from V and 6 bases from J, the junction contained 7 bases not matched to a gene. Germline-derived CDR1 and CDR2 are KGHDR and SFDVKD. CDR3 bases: TGTGCCACCAGTGATGGGGGACAGGGTGGACCCGGGGAGCTGTTTTTT. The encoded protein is CATSDGGQGGPGELFF.

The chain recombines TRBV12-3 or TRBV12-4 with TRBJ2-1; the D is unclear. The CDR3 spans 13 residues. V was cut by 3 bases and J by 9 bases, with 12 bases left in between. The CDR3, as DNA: TGTGCCAGCAGTTTTGAGAGATCGGGTGAGCAGTTCTTC. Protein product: CASSFERSGEQFF.

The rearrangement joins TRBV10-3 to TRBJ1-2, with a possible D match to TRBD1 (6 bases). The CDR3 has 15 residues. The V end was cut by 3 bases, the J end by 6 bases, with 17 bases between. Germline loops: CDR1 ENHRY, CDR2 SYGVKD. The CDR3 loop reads CAISERGRDMHGYTF. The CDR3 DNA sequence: TGTGCCATCAGTGAAAGGGGCAGGGACATGCATGGCTACACCTTC.

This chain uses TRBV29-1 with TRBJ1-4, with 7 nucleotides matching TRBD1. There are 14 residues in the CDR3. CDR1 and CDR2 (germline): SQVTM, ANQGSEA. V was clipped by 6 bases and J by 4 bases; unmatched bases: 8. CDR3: CSVKTGAVNEKLFF. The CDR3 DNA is TGCAGCGTCAAAACAGGGGCCGTTAATGAAAAACTGTTTTTT.

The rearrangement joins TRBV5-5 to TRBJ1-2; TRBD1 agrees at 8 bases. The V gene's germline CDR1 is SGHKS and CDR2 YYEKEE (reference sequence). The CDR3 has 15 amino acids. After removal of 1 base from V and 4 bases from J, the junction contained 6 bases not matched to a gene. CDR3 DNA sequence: TGTGCCAGCAGCTTGTGGCCCGGGACAGGCTATGGCTACACCTTC. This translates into CASSLWPGTGYGYTF.

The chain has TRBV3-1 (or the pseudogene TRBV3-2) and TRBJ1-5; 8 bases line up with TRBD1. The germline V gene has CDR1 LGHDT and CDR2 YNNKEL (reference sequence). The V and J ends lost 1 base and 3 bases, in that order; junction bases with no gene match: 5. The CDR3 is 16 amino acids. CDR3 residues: CASSQGQGAYNQPQHF. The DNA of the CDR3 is TGTGCCAGCAGCCAAGGGCAGGGGGCTTACAATCAGCCCCAGCATTTT.

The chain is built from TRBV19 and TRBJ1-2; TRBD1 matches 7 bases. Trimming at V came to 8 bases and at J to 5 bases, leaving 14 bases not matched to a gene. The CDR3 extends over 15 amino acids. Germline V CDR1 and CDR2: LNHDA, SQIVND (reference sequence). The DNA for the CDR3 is TGTGCCAGTTTAAACGACCGACAGGGACGGTATGGCTACACCTTC. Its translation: CASLNDRQGRYGYTF.

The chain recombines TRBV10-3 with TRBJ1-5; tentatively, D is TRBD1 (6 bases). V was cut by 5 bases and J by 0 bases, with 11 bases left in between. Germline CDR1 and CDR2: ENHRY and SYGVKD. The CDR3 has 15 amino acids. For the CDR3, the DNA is TGTGCCATCAGTCAACAGGGATATAGCAATCAGCCCCAGCATTTT. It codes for CAISQQGYSNQPQHF.

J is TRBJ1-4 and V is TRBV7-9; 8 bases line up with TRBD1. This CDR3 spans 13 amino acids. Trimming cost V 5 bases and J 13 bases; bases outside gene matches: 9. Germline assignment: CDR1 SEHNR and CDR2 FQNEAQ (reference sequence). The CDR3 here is CASSRLTGEGLFF. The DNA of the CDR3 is TGTGCCAGCAGCCGTTTGACAGGGGAAGGACTGTTTTTT.

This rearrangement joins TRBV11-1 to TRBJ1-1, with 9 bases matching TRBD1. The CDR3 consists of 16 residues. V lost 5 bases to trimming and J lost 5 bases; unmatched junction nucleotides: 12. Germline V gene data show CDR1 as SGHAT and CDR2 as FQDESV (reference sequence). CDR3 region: CASSTGTGLVETEAFF. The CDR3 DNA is TGTGCCAGCAGCACCGGGACAGGGTTAGTAGAGACTGAAGCTTTCTTT.

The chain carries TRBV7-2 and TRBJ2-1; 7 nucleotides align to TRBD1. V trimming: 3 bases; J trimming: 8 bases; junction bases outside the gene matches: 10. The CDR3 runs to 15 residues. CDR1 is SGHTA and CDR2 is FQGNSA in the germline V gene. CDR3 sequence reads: CASSFDRAQGDEQFF. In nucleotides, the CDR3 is TGTGCCAGCAGCTTCGACAGGGCCCAAGGGGATGAGCAGTTCTTC.

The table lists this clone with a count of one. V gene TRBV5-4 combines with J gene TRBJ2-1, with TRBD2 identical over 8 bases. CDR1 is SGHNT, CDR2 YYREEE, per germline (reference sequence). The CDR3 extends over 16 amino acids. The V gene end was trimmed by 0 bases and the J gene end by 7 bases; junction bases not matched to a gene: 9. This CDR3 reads CASSLARAGVENEQFF. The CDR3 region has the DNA TGTGCCAGCAGCTTGGCCCGAGCGGGGGTGGAGAATGAGCAGTTCTTC.

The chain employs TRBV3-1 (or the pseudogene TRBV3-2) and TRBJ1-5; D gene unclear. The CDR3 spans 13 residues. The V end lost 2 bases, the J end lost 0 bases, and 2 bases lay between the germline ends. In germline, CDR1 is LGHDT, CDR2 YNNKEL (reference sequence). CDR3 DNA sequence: TGTGCCAGCAGCCAATATAGCAATCAGCCCCAGCATTTT. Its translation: CASSQYSNQPQHF.

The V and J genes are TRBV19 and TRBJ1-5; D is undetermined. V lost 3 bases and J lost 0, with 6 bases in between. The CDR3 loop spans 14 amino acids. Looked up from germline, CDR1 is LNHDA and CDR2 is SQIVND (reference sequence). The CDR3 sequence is CASSISDSNQPQHF. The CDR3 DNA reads TGTGCCAGTAGTATCTCAGATAGCAATCAGCCCCAGCATTTT.

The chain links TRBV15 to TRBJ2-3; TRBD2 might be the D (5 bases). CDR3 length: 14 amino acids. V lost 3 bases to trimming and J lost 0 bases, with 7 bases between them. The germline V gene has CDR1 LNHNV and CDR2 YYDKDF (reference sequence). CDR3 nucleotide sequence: TGTGCCACCAGCAGCCCGGGGAGCACAGATACGCAGTATTTT. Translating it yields CATSSPGSTDTQYF.

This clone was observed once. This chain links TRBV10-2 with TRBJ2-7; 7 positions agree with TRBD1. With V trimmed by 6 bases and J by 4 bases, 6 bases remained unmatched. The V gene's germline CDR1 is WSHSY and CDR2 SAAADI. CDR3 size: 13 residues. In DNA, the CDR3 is TGCGCCAGCAGGGTGGGACAGATTTACGAGCAGTACTTC. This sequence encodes CASRVGQIYEQYF.

The CDR3 spells CASSESPVEAFF. The CDR3 DNA is TGTGCCAGCAGTGAATCTCCAGTTGAAGCTTTCTTT. This chain links TRBV25-1 with TRBJ1-1; no reliable D call. Germline V lookup: CDR1 MGHDK, CDR2 SYGVNS. This CDR3 comprises 12 residues. The V end was cut by 1 base, the J end by 7 bases, with 7 bases between. The full variable domain, with the rest looked up from reference TRBV25-1 and TRBJ1-1, is EADIYQTPRYLVIGTGKKITLECSQTMGHDKMYWYQQDPGMELHLIHYSYGVNSTEKGDLSSESTVSRIRTEHFPLTLESARPSHTSQYLCASSESPVEAFFGQGTRLTVV.